This TCR beta chain derives from a study of shared clonotypes between healthy human individuals. The wider study: CD4 naive and CD4 memory each took three plates per donor, while CD8 naive took two and CD8 memory one.

Study-wide results and limits: Shared across several donors were about 4.8% of the naive CD4 clonotypes.

Using immunoSEQ multiplex PCR, the repertoire was profiled, and TCRdb retains in-frame clones only, with some absent. The profile shows about 2 million clones, about 95% of them singletons. CD45RO-negative CD8 cells positively selected for CCR7 made up the naive population, which excluded terminally differentiated effector memory CD45RA+ cells. Comment on this clone: The antigen is undetermined.

The CDR3 contains 15 residues. Trimming cost V 2 bases and J 6 bases; bases outside gene matches: 2. Per germline, CDR1 SGHRS and CDR2 YFSETQ. Sequencing was carried out using naive CD8+ T cells sorted from blood. The V and J genes are TRBV5-1 and TRBJ2-2; 12 bases fit TRBD2. This sequence originates from a man between 18 and 35 years old in good health. The chain's CDR3 is CASSFGLAGPGELFF. CDR3 coding DNA: TGCGCCAGCAGCTTCGGACTAGCGGGACCCGGGGAGCTGTTTTTT.